The text below deals with one T cell receptor (beta chain). The antigen remains unidentified. Treatment in this sample: oral pan-JAK inhibitor, 5-10 mg twice daily. This sample was taken from a study of CD8+ T cells in alopecia areata. Findings and limits, study-wide: Numerous expanded lesional clones remained in scalp and blood during tofacitinib. Both scalp clonality and the expanded CD8+ clones among the top 100 showed a significant decrease with tofacitinib.

Sequencing used cDNA as its template, made by extracting RNA and reverse transcribing it. TCRdb's table, derived via immunoSEQ multiplex PCR, lists solely in-frame clones and lacks some. The sample includes under 130,000 clones, 85% to 90% of them seen just once. Unmatched junction bases numbered 3, after V lost 4 bases and J lost 3 bases. This CDR3 is 15 amino acids long. Looked up from germline, CDR1 is MGHRA and CDR2 is YSYEKL. This clonotype was obtained from a human donor with alopecia areata. The sample here was CD8+ T cells sorted from blood, taken at approximately week 30, from a patient treated with tofacitinib. The rearrangement joins TRBV4-1 to TRBJ2-7, with 13 bases that match TRBD2. CDR3 protein: CASSLGTSGDYEQYF. Here the CDR3 DNA reads TGCGCCAGCAGCCTAGGGACTAGCGGGGACTACGAGCAGTACTTC.